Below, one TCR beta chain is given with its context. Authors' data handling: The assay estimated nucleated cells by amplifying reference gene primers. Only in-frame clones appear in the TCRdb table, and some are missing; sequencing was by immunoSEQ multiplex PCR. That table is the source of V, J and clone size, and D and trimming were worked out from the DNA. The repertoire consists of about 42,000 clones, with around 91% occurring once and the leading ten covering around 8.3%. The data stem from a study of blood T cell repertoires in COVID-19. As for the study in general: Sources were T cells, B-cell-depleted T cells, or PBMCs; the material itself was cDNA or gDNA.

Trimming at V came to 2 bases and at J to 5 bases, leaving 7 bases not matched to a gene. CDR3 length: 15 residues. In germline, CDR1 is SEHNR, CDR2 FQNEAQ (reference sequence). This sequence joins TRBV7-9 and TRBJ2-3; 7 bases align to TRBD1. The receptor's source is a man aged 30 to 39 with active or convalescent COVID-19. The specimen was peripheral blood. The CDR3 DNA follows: TGTGCCAGCAGCTTATCGGCAGGGGGAGAAGATACGCAGTATTTT. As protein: CASSLSAGGEDTQYF.